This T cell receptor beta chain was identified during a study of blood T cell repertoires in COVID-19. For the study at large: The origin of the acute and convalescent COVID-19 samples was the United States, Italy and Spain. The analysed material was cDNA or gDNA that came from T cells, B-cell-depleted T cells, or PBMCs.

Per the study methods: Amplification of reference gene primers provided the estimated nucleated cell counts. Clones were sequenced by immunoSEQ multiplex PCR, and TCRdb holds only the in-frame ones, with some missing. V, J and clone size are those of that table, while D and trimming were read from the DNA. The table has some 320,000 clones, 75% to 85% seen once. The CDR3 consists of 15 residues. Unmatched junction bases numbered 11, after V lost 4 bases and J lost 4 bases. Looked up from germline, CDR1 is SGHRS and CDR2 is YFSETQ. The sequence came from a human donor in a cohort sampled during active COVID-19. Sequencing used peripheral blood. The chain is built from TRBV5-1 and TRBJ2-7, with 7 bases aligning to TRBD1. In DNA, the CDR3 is TGCGCCAGCAGCCTAAACAGGGGTCAATCTTACGAGCAGTACTTC. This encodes CASSLNRGQSYEQYF. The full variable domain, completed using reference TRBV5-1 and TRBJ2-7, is KAGVTQTPRYLIKTRGQQVTLSCSPISGHRSVSWYQQTPGQGLQFLFEYFSETQRNKGNFPGRFSGRQFSNSRSEMNVSTLELGDSALYLCASSLNRGQSYEQYFGPGTRLTVT.